One sample yielded the 29 T cell receptor beta chains listed below, sequenced in a study of cytomegalovirus exposure and HLA in healthy donors (TCRdb year 2017). The receptor library was made with the immunoSEQ multiplex PCR assay. For the multiplex PCR, a mixture combining 60 forward primers for TCR Vbeta segments and 13 reverse primers for TCR Jbeta segments was used. TCRdb stores this immuneACCESS table with in-frame sequences only. Part of the clones is absent; in the studies checked, under half of the shortfall reflects unresolved V genes, and no reason is known for the rest. The sample table contains 160,000 or so clones; only one count was recorded for 60% to 80% of them. The top ten hold 2.2% of the sample. Sequences were obtained from PBMCs. The receptor source for this set is a man aged 45-65 years in good health and CMV-seropositive.

The chain couples TRBV5-8 to TRBJ2-4; D ambiguous. The CDR3 totals 14 residues. The germline V gene has CDR1 SGHTS and CDR2 YDEGEE. Trimming removed 6 bases at V and 7 bases at J, with 17 bases between. The CDR3 loop reads CASTRQEGKNIQYF. Written as DNA, the CDR3 is TGTGCCAGCACCAGACAAGAAGGCAAGAACATTCAGTACTTC. The complete variable domain, with remaining parts taken from reference TRBV5-8 and TRBJ2-4, reads EAGVTQSPTHLIKTRGQQATLRCSPISGHTSVYWYQQALGLGLQFLLWYDEGEERNRGNFPPRFSGRQFPNYSSELNVNALELEDSALYLCASTRQEGKNIQYFGAGTRLSVL.

The CDR3 nucleotides are TGTGCCAGCAGCTTAACCCAGAGAGGCACTGAAGCTTTCTTT. As protein: CASSLTQRGTEAFF. The genes are TRBV11-2 and TRBJ1-1, with D unclear. The germline V and J ends were trimmed by 2 bases and 4 bases, with 11 bases remaining between them. Per germline, CDR1 SGHAT and CDR2 FQNNGV. The length of the CDR3 is 14 residues. Full variable domain (missing parts from reference TRBV11-2 and TRBJ1-1): EAGVAQSPRYKIIEKRQSVAFWCNPISGHATLYWYQQILGQGPKLLIQFQNNGVVDDSQLPKDRFSAERLKGVDSTLKIQPAKLEDSAVYLCASSLTQRGTEAFFGQGTRLTVV.

The chain links TRBV11-2 to TRBJ2-3; 7 bases align to TRBD2. Germline lookup yields CDR1 SGHAT and CDR2 FQNNGV. V dropped 5 bases and J dropped 5; count of bases not matched to a gene: 16. The CDR3 length is 17 residues. As DNA, the CDR3 is TGTGCCAGCAGCCGGAGGGGCGGGGGTCCGGGGGTAGATACGCAGTATTTT. As protein: CASSRRGGGPGVDTQYF.

The CDR3: CASSVARSGDGYTF. The CDR3 DNA is TGTGCCAGCAGCGTTGCACGTTCCGGGGATGGCTACACCTTC. The rearrangement links TRBV9 to TRBJ1-2, with no clear D. The ends were cut back, 2 bases at V and 6 bases at J, with 14 bases in the middle. The CDR3 extends over 14 amino acids. Looked up from germline, CDR1 is SGDLS and CDR2 is YYNGEE.

This chain links TRBV9 with TRBJ2-2; D may be TRBD1 (6 bases). The V gene's germline CDR1 is SGDLS and CDR2 YYNGEE. V dropped 0 bases and J dropped 5 bases, with 17 bases sitting between them. The CDR3 covers 17 residues. CDR3 sequence: CASSVASGSRGTGELFF. CDR3 nucleotides: TGTGCCAGCAGCGTAGCTTCAGGGAGCAGGGGAACCGGGGAGCTGTTTTTT.

The rearrangement uses TRBV2 and TRBJ1-3; D call uncertain. Per the germline V gene, CDR1 is SNHLY and CDR2 is FYNNEI. V was trimmed by 5 bases and J by 1 base, leaving 9 bases between them. The CDR3 has 14 residues. CDR3: CASSYPRSGNTIYF. CDR3 nucleotide sequence: TGTGCCAGCAGTTATCCTAGATCTGGAAACACCATATATTTT.

This clone was seen just once. The chain combines TRBV7-2 with TRBJ1-5; no definite D call. Between the trimmed V and J ends, which lost 5 bases and 8 bases, there was a span of 13 bases. CDR1 is SGHTA and CDR2 is FQGNSA in the germline V gene. CDR3 length equals 13 residues. Here the CDR3 reads CASSQREREPQHF. CDR3 sequence (DNA): TGTGCCAGCAGCCAACGGGAAAGGGAGCCCCAGCATTTT.

V is TRBV2 and J is TRBJ1-1, with 12 bases matching TRBD1. Germline trimming cut 6 bases from V and 3 bases from J; bases unmatched to any gene: 8. Germline V gene sequence: CDR1 SNHLY, CDR2 FYNNEI. CDR3 length equals 16 residues. Here the CDR3 DNA reads TGTGCCAGCAGAGAGTTAAGGGACAGGGGGCACACTGAAGCTTTCTTT. Its protein is CASRELRDRGHTEAFF.

The genes are TRBV11-2 and TRBJ2-5, with D possibly TRBD1 on 8 matching bases. This CDR3 comprises 16 residues. Germline CDR1 and CDR2: SGHAT and FQNNGV. The V and J ends lost 4 bases and 0 bases respectively, with 15 bases between them. CDR3: CASSYRGGSYQETQYF. The CDR3 region has the DNA TGTGCCAGCAGCTACAGGGGGGGGAGTTACCAAGAGACCCAGTACTTC.

This chain links TRBV29-1 with TRBJ1-2; 11 bases are a match to TRBD1. V shed 7 bases, J shed 14 bases, and the junction held 21 bases outside the gene matches. Germline values: CDR1 SQVTM, CDR2 ANQGSEA. The CDR3 has 15 residues. The CDR3 bases are TGCAGCGCCACTACCGGGACAGGGGGTGTCTGGGTAAGGACCTTC. Residues: CSATTGTGGVWVRTF.

The chain uses TRBV6-6 and TRBJ2-5, with 10 bases fitting TRBD1. The CDR3 is 15 amino acids. CDR1 and CDR2 from the germline V gene are MNHNY and SVGAGI (reference sequence). V shed 5 bases, J shed 13 bases, and the junction held 16 bases outside the gene matches. The chain's CDR3 is CASSPTGTGVISGYF. CDR3 bases: TGTGCCAGCAGTCCTACCGGGACAGGGGTGATTAGTGGGTACTTC.

As regards this clone: Other DNA sequences within the sample encode an identical CDR3. The rearrangement uses TRBV7-2 and TRBJ2-7; D might be TRBD2 (6 bases). This CDR3 has 13 residues. V was pared by 5 bases and J by 4 bases, with 12 bases between. Germline V CDR1 and CDR2: SGHTA, FQGNSA. The CDR3 reads CASSAGRSYEQYF. CDR3 bases: TGTGCCAGCAGCGCGGGACGGAGTTACGAGCAGTACTTC.

This rearrangement joins TRBV11-2 to TRBJ2-1; D might be TRBD2 (7 bases). Germline CDR1 and CDR2: SGHAT and FQNNGV. Trimming shortened V by 0 bases and J by 5 bases, and 23 bases separated the two germline ends. The CDR3 extends over 19 amino acids. CDR3 protein: CASSLDVGLRGGQNNEQFF. In DNA, the CDR3 is TGTGCCAGCAGCTTAGATGTTGGTCTTAGGGGGGGACAAAACAATGAGCAGTTCTTC.

J is TRBJ1-1 and V is TRBV5-4; 7 bases line up with TRBD1. In germline, CDR1 is SGHNT, CDR2 YYREEE (reference sequence). V was clipped by 1 base and J by 5 bases; unmatched bases: 8. This CDR3 is 15 amino acids long. CDR3 amino acids: CASSLNLDRATEAFF. The CDR3 bases are TGTGCCAGCAGCTTGAACCTCGACAGGGCAACTGAAGCTTTCTTT.

This clone was picked up one time. The rearrangement uses TRBV27 and TRBJ2-7, with D unclear. From germline, CDR1 is MNHEY and CDR2 SMNVEV (reference sequence). The CDR3 length is 11 residues. Trimming shortened V by 4 bases and J by 6 bases, and 7 bases separated the two germline ends. The CDR3 DNA reads TGTGCCAGCAGTTACTTCGGCGAGCAGTACTTC. Protein: CASSYFGEQYF.

The gene calls are TRBV6-1 and TRBJ1-1, with a possible D match to TRBD1 (5 bases). The CDR3 is made up of 14 amino acids. Deletions cut 8 bases from V and 3 bases from J, with 16 bases between. Germline V gives CDR1 MNHNS, CDR2 SASEGT. The chain's CDR3 is CASRTPQKDTEAFF. The CDR3 DNA reads TGTGCCAGCCGGACACCTCAAAAGGACACTGAAGCTTTCTTT.

The V gene is TRBV6-5, the J gene TRBJ2-1, with D possibly being TRBD2 (6 bases). The germline gives CDR1 MNHEY, CDR2 SVGAGI. Trimming removed 5 bases from V and 6 bases from J, with 14 bases in between. CDR3 size: 14 residues. The chain's CDR3 is CASSITGGRNEQFF. The CDR3 DNA is TGTGCCAGCAGTATCACCGGGGGACGCAATGAGCAGTTCTTC.

This clone was seen only a few times. This chain connects TRBV5-1 to TRBJ2-1; D perhaps matches TRBD2 (6 bases). CDR3 size: 16 residues. Germline V gene data show CDR1 as SGHRS and CDR2 as YFSETQ. V lost 0 bases to trimming and J lost 4 bases, with 14 bases between them. The CDR3, as DNA: TGCGCCAGCAGCTTGGGCAGCCTAGCGACTTACAATGAGCAGTTCTTC. Translation: CASSLGSLATYNEQFF.

J is TRBJ1-1 and V is TRBV10-2; D possibly corresponds to TRBD1 (6 bases). This CDR3 contains 14 residues. The V end was cut by 4 bases, the J end by 0 bases, with 9 bases between. Germline assignment: CDR1 WSHSY and CDR2 SAAADI. The CDR3: CASSAGTLNTEAFF. The CDR3 bases are TGCGCCAGCAGTGCCGGGACACTGAACACTGAAGCTTTCTTT.

The J gene is TRBJ2-3, the V gene TRBV7-9; 12 bases agree with TRBD1. After removal of 6 bases from V and 3 bases from J, the junction contained 7 bases not matched to a gene. Per the germline V gene, CDR1 is SEHNR and CDR2 is FQNEAQ (reference sequence). The CDR3 length is 16 residues. The CDR3 DNA reads TGTGCCAGCAGGACGGGACAGGGGGCTTTAACAGATACGCAGTATTTT. Encoded protein: CASRTGQGALTDTQYF.

V gene TRBV4-3 combines with J gene TRBJ2-5; no clear D gene. The CDR3 has 13 residues. CDR1 is LGHNA, CDR2 YSLEER, per germline. V lost 0 bases and J lost 8, with 10 bases in between. CDR3 amino acids: CASSQDGPSTQYF. CDR3 DNA: TGCGCCAGCAGCCAAGATGGGCCGAGCACCCAGTACTTC.

The chain uses TRBV3-2 and TRBJ2-7; TRBD2 reflects the table's D call only, with no check against the DNA. TRBV3-2 is a pseudogene segment. CDR3 length: 9 residues. CDR3 residues: CASSPEQYF. DNA for the CDR3: TGTGCCAGCAGCCCTGAGCAGTACTTC.

The chain links TRBV6-5 to TRBJ1-1; 7 positions match TRBD1. Germline V gives CDR1 MNHEY, CDR2 SVGAGI. J lost 1 base, V lost 6 bases, and 5 bases had no gene match. The CDR3 totals 14 residues. In DNA, the CDR3 is TGTGCCAGCAGGATAGACAGGGCGAACACTGAAGCTTTCTTT. Translating gives CASRIDRANTEAFF.

The chain uses TRBV7-9 and TRBJ1-2, with D perhaps TRBD1 (6 bases). V was shortened by 2 bases and J by 6 bases, with 10 bases between the two germline ends. Germline V gene lookup returns CDR1 SEHNR and CDR2 FQNEAQ (reference sequence). The CDR3 has 13 residues. The CDR3 loop is CASSLPGVDGYTF. In DNA form, the CDR3 reads TGTGCCAGCAGCTTACCAGGGGTGGATGGCTACACCTTC.

V and J are TRBV5-1 and TRBJ2-7; 8 bases line up with TRBD1. Germline V gene lookup returns CDR1 SGHRS and CDR2 YFSETQ. This CDR3 contains 14 residues. J gave up 0 bases and V 4 bases, and 3 bases lay outside the gene matches. The CDR3 bases are TGCGCCAGCAGCCCAGACAGGGGCTCCTACGAGCAGTACTTC. It yields the protein CASSPDRGSYEQYF. The variable domain in full, with the rest retrieved from reference TRBV5-1 and TRBJ2-7, is KAGVTQTPRYLIKTRGQQVTLSCSPISGHRSVSWYQQTPGQGLQFLFEYFSETQRNKGNFPGRFSGRQFSNSRSEMNVSTLELGDSALYLCASSPDRGSYEQYFGPGTRLTVT.

This chain's CDR3 is CASSYSTGKKETQYF. The CDR3 DNA is TGTGCCAGCAGTTACTCGACGGGGAAAAAAGAGACCCAGTACTTC. The chain has TRBV6-5 and TRBJ2-5; D may be TRBD2 (5 bases). Trimming shortened V by 0 bases and J by 3 bases, and 11 bases separated the two germline ends. The CDR3 has 15 amino acids. The germline CDR1 and CDR2 sequences are MNHEY and SVGAGI.

This sequence joins TRBV6-4 and TRBJ1-2; 11 bases are a match to TRBD1. V lost 6 bases to trimming and J lost 4 bases; unmatched junction nucleotides: 10. The CDR3 runs to 16 residues. Germline CDR1 and CDR2: MRHNA and SNTAGT. The CDR3 DNA reads as TGTGCCAGCAGCCCGGGACAGGGGGTAGCTACCTATGGCTACACCTTC. Amino acid sequence: CASSPGQGVATYGYTF.

This clone was observed once. CDR3 coding DNA: TGCGCCAGCAGCCAAGTCAGGGCAGATACGCAGTATTTT. It specifies CASSQVRADTQYF. The V gene is TRBV4-3, the J gene TRBJ2-3, with D tentatively TRBD1 (5 bases). This CDR3 is 13 amino acids long. V lost 1 base and J 4 bases, leaving 6 bases between the germline ends. The germline CDR1 and CDR2 sequences are LGHNA and YSLEER.

The table lists this clone with a few counts. The V and J genes are TRBV5-5 and TRBJ1-5; no definite D call. Trimming left V 4 bases short and J 4 bases short, with 21 bases between. The CDR3 consists of 17 residues. The germline gives CDR1 SGHKS, CDR2 YYEKEE (reference sequence). CDR3 bases: TGTGCCAGCAGCCCCCACCCCAGAGACTCCGGGAATCAGCCCCAGCATTTT. Amino acids: CASSPHPRDSGNQPQHF.